These T cell receptor beta chains were read from a single sample in a study of response to subunit inactivated influenza vaccine. MiXCR was run by TCRdb on the RT-PCR reads, yielding one entry per CDR3 protein. Among 200,000 to 300,000 distinct CDR3 sequences listed, 10% to 15% were seen once. The sequenced sample was non-naive T cells sorted from PBMCs, obtained approximately 15 days before vaccination. The receptors were gathered from a man aged 50 or older who received an inactivated influenza vaccine. CDR3s include the opening cysteine and the closing phenylalanine or tryptophan. Each record gives: J gene, V gene, clone size, D gene, CDR3 protein, CDR3 DNA. The D gene is left open where the match is weak. Not every row has a clone size; where given, it reads once, few, many or a size class.

>TRBJ2-5|TRBV7-9|medium-sized|NA
CASSGTGLGKTQYF
TGTGCCAGCAGCGGTACAGGGCTAGGGAAGACCCAGTACTTC
>TRBJ2-1|TRBV13|NA|TRBD2
CASSLTPGLAAEQFF
TGTGCCAGCAGCTTGACGCCGGGACTAGCAGCCGAGCAGTTCTTC
>TRBJ1-6|TRBV30|many|NA
CAWSVQGGDASPLHF
TGTGCCTGGAGTGTACAGGGAGGGGACGCTTCACCCCTCCACTTT
>TRBJ1-2|TRBV18|many|TRBD1
CASSPPTGRTYGYTF
TGTGCCAGCTCACCACCGACAGGGCGGACCTATGGCTACACCTTC
>TRBJ2-7|TRBV6-1|few|NA
CASSMPGHSYEQYF
TGTGCCAGCAGCATGCCGGGACATTCCTACGAGCAGTACTTC
>TRBJ2-7|TRBV9|few|NA
CASSPRTESYEQYF
TGTGCCAGCAGCCCCCGGACAGAATCCTACGAGCAGTACTTC
>TRBJ1-5|TRBV7-2|NA|TRBD1
CASSLEGQRNQPQHF
TGTGCCAGCAGCTTAGAGGGACAGCGTAATCAGCCCCAGCATTTT
>TRBJ2-1|TRBV24-1|few|TRBD2
CATSPGGPDSEQFF
TGTGCCACCAGTCCGGGAGGGCCAGACAGTGAGCAGTTCTTC
>TRBJ2-5|TRBV4-3|few|NA
CASSQDPTEETQYF
TGCGCCAGCAGCCAAGATCCCACAGAAGAGACCCAGTACTTC
>TRBJ1-4|TRBV20-1|few|NA
CSVRGDTEKLFF
TGCAGTGTACGCGGGGACACTGAAAAACTGTTTTTT
>TRBJ2-7|TRBV6-2/TRBV6-3|few|TRBD1
CASSRRRDRVNEQYF
TGTGCCAGCAGCCGCCGCCGGGACAGGGTCAACGAGCAGTACTTC
>TRBJ1-5|TRBV28|NA|NA
CARNNGGSGAYQPQHF
TGTGCCCGCAACAATGGGGGGTCGGGGGCTTATCAGCCCCAGCATTTT
>TRBJ1-3|TRBV5-1|many|NA
CASSLEGNSGNTIYF
TGCGCCAGCAGCTTGGAAGGAAACTCTGGAAACACCATATATTTT
>TRBJ2-1|TRBV10-3|NA|TRBD2
CAITNTAGGWHEQFF
TGTGCCATCACCAATACTGCGGGAGGTTGGCATGAGCAGTTCTTC
>TRBJ2-2|TRBV28|few|NA
CASRRVGGTGELFF
TGTGCCAGCAGGAGGGTTGGCGGCACCGGGGAGCTGTTTTTT
>TRBJ2-5|TRBV20-1|once|TRBD2
CSASGEVGRVAGGRETQYF
TGCAGTGCTAGTGGAGAGGTTGGGCGGGTTGCGGGGGGGCGTGAGACCCAGTACTTC
>TRBJ2-7|TRBV20-1|few|TRBD1
CSGRPGQSSYEQYF
TGCAGTGGACGACCGGGACAGAGTTCCTACGAGCAGTACTTC
>TRBJ1-5|TRBV5-5|few|TRBD1
CASSLWTGDQPQHF
TGTGCCAGCAGCTTATGGACAGGAGATCAGCCCCAGCATTTT
>TRBJ2-2|TRBV5-6|few|TRBD2
CASSLTSGSRTGELFF
TGTGCCAGCAGCTTGACTAGCGGGAGTCGTACCGGGGAGCTGTTTTTT
>TRBJ1-1|TRBV12-5|NA|NA
CASGLEGGLNTEAFF
TGTGCTAGTGGTTTGGAGGGGGGACTGAACACTGAAGCTTTCTTT
>TRBJ2-7|TRBV12-3/TRBV12-4|many|NA
CASSFAGSSRGRKYEQYF
TGTGCCAGCAGTTTCGCCGGTAGCTCCAGGGGCCGAAAATACGAGCAGTACTTC
>TRBJ2-3|TRBV5-6|NA|NA
CASSLRRVEVDTQYF
TGTGCCAGCAGCTTGCGCAGGGTAGAAGTAGATACGCAGTATTTT
>TRBJ1-6|TRBV4-1|NA|NA
CASSQGQGSYNSPLHF
TGCGCCAGCAGCCAAGGGCAGGGCTCCTATAATTCACCCCTCCACTTT
>TRBJ2-7|TRBV12-3/TRBV12-4|NA|TRBD1
CASTLTGGGEQYF
TGTGCCAGCACCCTTACAGGGGGTGGCGAGCAGTACTTC
>TRBJ2-7|TRBV20-1|few|NA
CSAAYGDYEQYF
TGCAGTGCCGCCTATGGAGACTACGAGCAGTACTTC
>TRBJ2-1|TRBV12-3/TRBV12-4|few|NA
CASSRADNEQFF
TGTGCCAGCAGCCGGGCGGACAATGAGCAGTTCTTC
>TRBJ2-7|TRBV20-1|few|NA
CSARDWASSYEQYF
TGCAGTGCTAGAGATTGGGCTAGCTCCTACGAGCAGTACTTC
>TRBJ1-1|TRBV3-1|few|NA
CASRPGAGRTEAFF
TGTGCCAGCAGACCGGGGGCAGGAAGGACTGAAGCTTTCTTT
>TRBJ2-3|TRBV5-1|few|TRBD2
CASSLVAGETDTQYF
TGCGCCAGCAGCTTGGTTGCGGGAGAAACAGATACGCAGTATTTT
>TRBJ1-5|TRBV12-3/TRBV12-4|NA|NA
CASSLGGRNSNQPQHF
TGTGCCAGCAGTTTGGGGGGGAGGAATAGCAATCAGCCCCAGCATTTT
>TRBJ2-7|TRBV28|many|TRBD2
CASSFGGSGGTYEQYF
TGTGCCAGCAGTTTCGGGGGGAGTGGTGGGACCTACGAGCAGTACTTC
>TRBJ2-2|TRBV7-6|NA|TRBD1
CASSPPGTEVTGELFF
TGTGCCAGCAGCCCTCCCGGGACAGAGGTCACCGGGGAGCTGTTTTTT
>TRBJ2-4|TRBV4-3|many|NA
CASSQDPAGSDAKNIQYF
TGCGCCAGCAGCCAAGATCCTGCAGGGTCGGATGCCAAAAACATTCAGTACTTC
>TRBJ2-3|TRBV4-3|NA|TRBD2
CASSHLAGGTDTQYF
TGCGCCAGCAGCCACCTAGCGGGAGGAACAGATACGCAGTATTTT
>TRBJ2-2|TRBV5-1|NA|NA
CASSLAVQGPGELFF
TGCGCCAGCAGCTTGGCAGTTCAGGGACCCGGGGAGCTGTTTTTT
>TRBJ1-2|TRBV6-1|few|TRBD1
CASRPTGASGYTF
TGTGCCAGCAGACCCACAGGGGCGTCTGGCTACACCTTC
>TRBJ2-7|TRBV6-1|NA|TRBD2
CASSEGGGVNYEQYF
TGTGCCAGCAGTGAAGGGGGAGGGGTAAACTACGAGCAGTACTTC
>TRBJ1-5|TRBV28|few|TRBD1
CASTPRTGNQPQHF
TGTGCCAGCACCCCCCGGACAGGGAATCAGCCCCAGCATTTT
>TRBJ1-6|TRBV6-2/TRBV6-3|few|NA
CASARLQSSYNSPLHF
TGTGCCAGCGCTAGACTGCAGAGCTCCTATAATTCACCCCTCCACTTT
>TRBJ2-5|TRBV7-2|NA|NA
CASSLGEPETQYF
TGTGCCAGCAGCTTAGGAGAGCCGGAGACCCAGTACTTC
>TRBJ1-1|TRBV11-1|NA|NA
CASSLGPQGLNTEAFF
TGTGCCAGCAGCTTAGGCCCACAGGGTTTGAACACTGAAGCTTTCTTT
>TRBJ2-7|TRBV20-1|many|NA
CSARDHEGTYEQYF
TGCAGTGCTAGAGATCACGAGGGGACCTACGAGCAGTACTTC
>TRBJ2-1|TRBV7-6|few|TRBD2
CASSRGLGLYNEQFF
TGTGCCAGCAGCCGGGGACTAGGATTATACAATGAGCAGTTCTTC
>TRBJ2-3|TRBV5-1|NA|NA
CASSSTGSRMDTQYF
TGCGCCAGCAGCTCCACAGGGAGTAGGATGGATACGCAGTATTTT
>TRBJ2-7|TRBV6-1|few|NA
CATQGPGAGFLRQYF
TGTGCCACCCAGGGTCCAGGGGCGGGATTCCTGCGGCAGTACTTC
>TRBJ1-4|TRBV6-5|few|NA
CASSYSTANEKLFF
TGTGCCAGCAGTTACTCGACAGCTAATGAAAAACTGTTTTTT
>TRBJ2-3|TRBV20-1|many|NA
CSAREQGPATDTQYF
TGCAGTGCTAGAGAGCAGGGCCCCGCGACAGATACGCAGTATTTT
>TRBJ2-1|TRBV11-2|NA|NA
CASSLVLAINNEQFF
TGTGCCAGCAGCTTAGTCCTAGCGATCAACAATGAGCAGTTCTTC
>TRBJ2-5|TRBV7-2|few|NA
CASSLDGRAPETQYF
TGTGCCAGCAGCTTAGATGGAAGGGCTCCAGAGACCCAGTACTTC
>TRBJ2-3|TRBV7-3|few|NA
CASSPGSNADTQYF
TGTGCCAGCAGCCCCGGTAGTAATGCGGATACGCAGTATTTT
>TRBJ1-5|TRBV6-1|many|NA
CASRIRVNQPQHF
TGTGCCAGCAGAATCAGGGTTAATCAGCCCCAGCATTTT
>TRBJ2-5|TRBV4-1|many|TRBD1
CASSQDGQGEETQYF
TGCGCCAGCAGCCAAGATGGACAGGGGGAAGAGACCCAGTACTTC
>TRBJ2-2|TRBV4-1|NA|TRBD2
CASSLRTSGAGELFF
TGCGCCAGCAGCCTACGGACTAGCGGGGCCGGGGAGCTGTTTTTT
>TRBJ2-1|TRBV4-2|many|TRBD2
CASSQGTSDYNEQFF
TGTGCCAGCAGCCAAGGGACTAGCGACTACAATGAGCAGTTCTTC
>TRBJ1-2|TRBV5-1|NA|NA
CASSLEAGADYGYTF
TGCGCCAGCAGCTTGGAGGCAGGGGCCGACTATGGCTACACCTTC
>TRBJ2-1|TRBV28|many|TRBD2
CASSLRGGGGPFEFF
TGTGCCAGCAGTTTAAGGGGGGGCGGGGGGCCCTTTGAGTTCTTC
>TRBJ2-7|TRBV12-3/TRBV12-4|NA|TRBD2
CASSRTSGIIGYEQYF
TGTGCCAGCAGCAGGACTAGCGGGATAATTGGGTACGAGCAGTACTTC
>TRBJ2-1|TRBV15|few|TRBD1
CATRTPGTGYNEQFF
TGTGCCACCAGGACGCCCGGGACAGGCTACAATGAGCAGTTCTTC
>TRBJ1-2|TRBV4-2|few|TRBD1
CASSQEGTDNYGYTF
TGTGCCAGCAGCCAAGAAGGGACAGATAACTATGGCTACACCTTC
>TRBJ2-7|TRBV13|many|NA
CASGKGLYEQYF
TGTGCCAGCGGAAAGGGCCTATACGAGCAGTACTTC